This T cell receptor (beta chain) was captured in a study of blood T cell repertoires in COVID-19. The V segment lost 0 bases and the J segment 5 bases; nucleotides outside the gene matches: 6. This CDR3 region has 17 residues. Germline V lookup: CDR1 LNHDA, CDR2 SQIVND (reference sequence). Per the original methods: Nucleated cell counts were estimated from reference gene primer amplification. Data came from immunoSEQ multiplex PCR; TCRdb stores just in-frame clones and leaves some out. That table furnishes V, J and clone size, whereas the DNA furnished D and trimming. The sample carries approximately 94,000 clones, just over 85% recorded once.

The receptor comes from a human donor in a cohort sampled during active COVID-19. The material sequenced was peripheral blood. The V gene is TRBV19, the J gene TRBJ2-2; 10 nucleotides align to TRBD2. CDR3 nucleotides: TGTGCCAGTAGTATAGATGAGCCTAGCGGGAGAACCGGGGAGCTGTTTTTT. Translated: CASSIDEPSGRTGELFF.